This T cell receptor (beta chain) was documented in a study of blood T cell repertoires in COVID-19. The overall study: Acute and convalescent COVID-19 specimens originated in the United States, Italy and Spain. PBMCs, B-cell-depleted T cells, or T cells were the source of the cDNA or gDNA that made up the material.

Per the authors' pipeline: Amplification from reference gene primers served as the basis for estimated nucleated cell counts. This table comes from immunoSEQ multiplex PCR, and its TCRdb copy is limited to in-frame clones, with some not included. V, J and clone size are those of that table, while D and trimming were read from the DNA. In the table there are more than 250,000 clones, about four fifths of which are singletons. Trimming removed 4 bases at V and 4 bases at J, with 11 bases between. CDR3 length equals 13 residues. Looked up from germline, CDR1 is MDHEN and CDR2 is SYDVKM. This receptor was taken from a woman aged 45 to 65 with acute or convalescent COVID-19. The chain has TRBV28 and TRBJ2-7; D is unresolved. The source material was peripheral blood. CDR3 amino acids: CASSSSPPYEQYV. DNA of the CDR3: TGTGCCAGCAGTTCCTCCCCCCCTTACGAGCAGTACGTC.